Below, 9 T cell receptor beta chains from the same sample are listed, as sequenced in a study of T cell responses to AZD1222 COVID-19 vaccine. Produced via immunoSEQ multiplex PCR; TCRdb's table is partial and in-frame only. The table has more than 80,000 clones, approximately 90% seen once; the top ten hold roughly 10%. Here the sequenced sample was peripheral blood, taken on day 0 of AZD1222 vaccination. The receptors come from an adult in good health.

V is TRBV19 and J is TRBJ2-2; TRBD2 agrees at 13 bases. This CDR3 has 17 residues. Trimming cost V 5 bases and J 6 bases; bases outside gene matches: 9. CDR1 LNHDA and CDR2 SQIVND come from the germline V gene (reference sequence). The chain's CDR3 is CASSRRTSGSRAGELFF. DNA for the CDR3: TGTGCCAGTAGTCGAAGGACTAGCGGGAGTAGGGCCGGGGAGCTGTTTTTT.

The chain couples TRBV3-1 (or the pseudogene TRBV3-2) to TRBJ1-4, with D possibly being TRBD1 (5 bases). The CDR3 consists of 13 residues. Germline V gives CDR1 LGHDT, CDR2 YNNKEL (reference sequence). V was pared by 1 base and J by 17 bases, with 17 bases between. The CDR3 DNA reads TGTGCCAGCAGCCAAGGGGAGGGGACGGCTCGTTTTTTT. It specifies CASSQGEGTARFF.

V is TRBV5-8 and J is TRBJ1-2; D is uncertain. The CDR3 spans 12 residues. Germline V gene lookup returns CDR1 SGHTS and CDR2 YDEGEE. Trimming left V 3 bases short and J 4 bases short, with 7 bases between. The CDR3, as DNA: TGTGCCAGCAGCTCCGGACTCTATGGCTACACCTTC. Protein: CASSSGLYGYTF. Full variable domain (outside the CDR3, taken from reference TRBV5-8 and TRBJ1-2): EAGVTQSPTHLIKTRGQQATLRCSPISGHTSVYWYQQALGLGLQFLLWYDEGEERNRGNFPPRFSGRQFPNYSSELNVNALELEDSALYLCASSSGLYGYTFGSGTRLTVV.

The chain recombines TRBV27 with TRBJ1-2; D not certain. Trimming removed 5 bases from V and 5 bases from J, with 24 bases in between. The CDR3 is 17 residues long. Germline CDR1 MNHEY, CDR2 SMNVEV (reference sequence). CDR3: CASSARTYLVPLYGYTF. The DNA of the CDR3 is TGTGCCAGCAGTGCCCGGACGTACCTCGTGCCTCTTTATGGCTACACCTTC.

This clone was seen once. An end of the junction differs from the germline gene, which may be a read error. This chain's CDR3 is CASRNEPSYNSPLHF. The CDR3 nucleotides are TGCGCCAGCAGAAATGAGCCCTCCTATAATTCACCCCTTCACTTT. The chain couples TRBV5-1 to TRBJ1-6; D is undetermined. This CDR3 comprises 15 residues. CDR1 and CDR2 from the germline V gene are SGHRS and YFSETQ. Looking up the rest from reference TRBV5-1 and TRBJ1-6 gives the full variable domain: KAGVTQTPRYLIKTRGQQVTLSCSPISGHRSVSWYQQTPGQGLQFLFEYFSETQRNKGNFPGRFSGRQFSNSRSEMNVSTLELGDSALYLCASRNEPSYNSPLHFGNGTRLTVT.

The rearrangement links TRBV5-4 to TRBJ2-3, with TRBD2 matching 12 bases. V lost 5 bases and J lost 0; bases outside the gene matches: 4. Per the germline V gene, CDR1 is SGHNT and CDR2 is YYREEE (reference sequence). CDR3 length: 16 amino acids. CDR3 region: CASSTGTSGSTDTQYF. In DNA, the CDR3 is TGTGCCAGCAGTACCGGGACTAGCGGGAGCACAGATACGCAGTATTTT.

The V call is TRBV3-1 (or the pseudogene TRBV3-2), the J call TRBJ1-4; perhaps TRBD1 as D (5 bases). CDR1 is LGHDT and CDR2 is YNNKEL in the germline V gene (reference sequence). Trimming stripped 4 bases from V and 4 bases from J, with 7 bases between. CDR3 length equals 13 residues. As DNA, the CDR3 is TGTGCCAGCAGCCGGGGACTTAATGAAAAACTGTTTTTT. It yields the protein CASSRGLNEKLFF.

The V gene is TRBV11-2, the J gene TRBJ2-2, with a possible D match to TRBD1 (6 bases). Germline CDR1 is SGHAT and CDR2 is FQNNGV. The CDR3 covers 13 residues. V lost 1 base and J 7 bases, leaving 7 bases between the germline ends. In nucleotides, the CDR3 is TGTGCCAGCAGCTTAGGAGGGGGCGGGGAGCTGTTTTTT. It yields the protein CASSLGGGGELFF.

This clone is a singleton in its sample. CDR3 bases: TGTGCCAGCAGCGTAGATTATAGGGCCCAGAGCTCCTACAATGAGCAGTTCTTC. This translates into CASSVDYRAQSSYNEQFF. This sequence joins TRBV9 and TRBJ2-1; D is uncertain. This CDR3 comprises 18 residues. CDR1 SGDLS and CDR2 YYNGEE come from the germline V gene. V lost 0 bases, J lost 0 bases, and 16 bases lay in between.